This entry lists 14 T cell receptor beta chains sequenced from one sample in a study of blood T cell repertoires in COVID-19. Sequencing was performed with immunoSEQ multiplex PCR; in TCRdb, only in-frame clones are kept and a portion is missing. The data contain around 140,000 clones, 80% to 90% of them seen just once; the ten biggest clones take up under 7.5%. Sequenced input: peripheral blood. The receptor source for this set is a man of 80 years or more with acute or convalescent COVID-19.

This chain links TRBV30 with TRBJ1-1; D may be TRBD1 (6 bases). Trimming left V 8 bases short and J 1 base short, with 11 bases between. The CDR3 length is 12 residues. From germline, CDR1 is GTSNPN and CDR2 SVGIG (reference sequence). The CDR3 bases are TGTGCCGGAATCAGGGGGAACACTGAAGCTTTCTTT. Translation gives CAGIRGNTEAFF. Looking up the rest from reference TRBV30 and TRBJ1-1 gives the full variable domain: SQTIHQWPATLVQPVGSPLSLECTVEGTSNPNLYWYRQAAGRGLQLLFYSVGIGQISSEVPQNLSASRPQDRQFILSSKKLLLSDSGFYLCAGIRGNTEAFFGQGTRLTVV.

V is TRBV10-2 and J is TRBJ1-5; no clear D. The V end lost 0 bases, the J end lost 3 bases, and 12 bases lay between the germline ends. The CDR3 loop spans 16 amino acids. Germline CDR1 and CDR2: WSHSY and SAAADI. The DNA of the CDR3 is TGCGCCAGCAGTGAGTCTTCGAGGGTGGTCAATCAGCCCCAGCATTTT. It is translated as CASSESSRVVNQPQHF.

V usage is TRBV5-4 and J usage is TRBJ1-1; D unclear. The germline V gene encodes CDR1 SGHNT and CDR2 YYREEE (reference sequence). The CDR3 extends over 13 amino acids. V gave up 2 bases and J gave up 1 base, with 6 bases separating them. For the CDR3, the DNA is TGTGCCAGCAGCTTCCCGGGGAACACTGAAGCTTTCTTT. Translated: CASSFPGNTEAFF.

The rearrangement joins TRBV2 to TRBJ2-2, with a possible D match to TRBD1 (5 bases). V lost 3 bases and J lost 8, with 13 bases in between. Germline values: CDR1 SNHLY, CDR2 FYNNEI. The CDR3 covers 14 residues. CDR3 in DNA: TGTGCCAGCAGTGAGACGCAGGGTTCTGGGGAGCTGTTTTTT. It yields the protein CASSETQGSGELFF.

The chain is built from TRBV7-2 and TRBJ1-6, with no clear D. There are 14 residues in the CDR3. Looked up from germline, CDR1 is SGHTA and CDR2 is FQGNSA. V was cut by 2 bases and J by 7 bases, with 9 bases left in between. CDR3 protein: CASSLIQLNSPLHF. CDR3 nucleotides: TGTGCCAGCAGCTTAATACAGCTAAATTCACCCCTCCACTTT.

V and J are TRBV29-1 and TRBJ1-3, with a possible D match to TRBD1 (5 bases). The CDR3 loop spans 12 amino acids. The V end lost 4 bases, the J end lost 4 bases, and 8 bases lay between the germline ends. CDR1 and CDR2 from the germline V gene are SQVTM and ANQGSEA. The CDR3 loop reads CSVAGLGNTIYF. The CDR3 DNA reads TGCAGCGTTGCAGGGCTCGGAAACACCATATATTTT.

The chain's CDR3 is CASSIVAGNQPQHF. CDR3 coding DNA: TGTGCCAGTAGTATCGTGGCAGGCAATCAGCCCCAGCATTTT. The gene calls are TRBV19 and TRBJ1-5; no definite D call. Germline-derived CDR1 and CDR2 are LNHDA and SQIVND (reference sequence). V was pared by 3 bases and J by 2 bases, with 8 bases between. The CDR3 has 14 residues.

CDR3 sequence: CASSPLLSMNTEAFF. The CDR3 bases are TGTGCCAGCAGTCCACTTTTGAGCATGAACACTGAAGCTTTCTTT. The rearrangement uses TRBV27 and TRBJ1-1; D gene unclear. Germline CDR1 reads MNHEY; CDR2 reads SMNVEV (reference sequence). The V end lost 5 bases, the J end lost 0 bases, and 13 bases lay between the germline ends. This CDR3 is 15 amino acids long.

This clone was seen only once. As DNA, the CDR3 is TGTGCCTGGAATGGGCAGAACACCGGGGAGCTGTTTTTT. Translated, it gives CAWNGQNTGELFF. V is TRBV30 and J is TRBJ2-2; D remains ambiguous. There are 13 residues in the CDR3. V lost 4 bases and J 1 base, leaving 7 bases between the germline ends. Per germline, CDR1 GTSNPN and CDR2 SVGIG (reference sequence).

The genes are TRBV5-3 and TRBJ1-1; D is uncertain. TRBV5-3 is identified as an open reading frame with a role that is uncertain. V shed 1 base and J shed 5 bases, with 15 bases lying between them. The CDR3 spans 15 residues. The DNA for the CDR3 is TGTGCCAGAAGCTTGTTGCGGCCGGATGGGACTGAAGCTTTCTTT. Protein product: CARSLLRPDGTEAFF.

The chain joins TRBV11-2 to TRBJ2-2; 9 bases are shared with TRBD1. The CDR3 covers 16 residues. Germline CDR1 SGHAT, CDR2 FQNNGV. Trimming at V came to 3 bases and at J to 3 bases, leaving 5 bases not matched to a gene. The DNA of the CDR3 is TGTGCCAGCAGCTTGAGAACAGGGGGCTACACCGGGGAGCTGTTTTTT. Translating it yields CASSLRTGGYTGELFF.

This chain joins TRBV7-3 and TRBJ1-6, with 9 bases aligning to TRBD1. The V gene's germline CDR1 is SGHTA and CDR2 FQGTGA. The CDR3 contains 15 residues. Trimming took 4 bases from V and 7 from J; bases not matched to a gene: 5. CDR3 region: CASSSRTGENSPLHF. In nucleotides, the CDR3 is TGTGCCAGCAGCTCCCGGACAGGGGAAAATTCACCCCTCCACTTT.

The count of this clone is one. The chain combines TRBV18 with TRBJ2-7; 9 bases match TRBD1. Germline loops: CDR1 KGHSH, CDR2 LQKENI. Trimming removed 6 bases from V and 4 bases from J; junction bases left unmatched: 7. The CDR3 contains 14 residues. CDR3: CASSLRDRAYEQYF. The CDR3 bases are TGTGCCAGCTCCCTCCGGGACAGGGCGTACGAGCAGTACTTC.

The chain combines TRBV19 with TRBJ2-4; D remains unclear. Germline CDR1 and CDR2: LNHDA and SQIVND (reference sequence). V lost 4 bases, J lost 12 bases, and 13 bases lay in between. This CDR3 spans 12 amino acids. DNA of the CDR3: TGTGCCAGTAGTAAGCAGCCGGGTAGTCAGTACTTC. Its translation is CASSKQPGSQYF.